The 16 T cell receptor beta chains presented below share a single source sample, sequenced in a study of shared clonotypes between healthy human individuals. Sequencing was performed with immunoSEQ multiplex PCR; in TCRdb, only in-frame clones are kept and a portion is missing. The sample includes hundreds of thousands of clones, approximately 74% of them seen just once. The sample taken for sequencing was memory CD4+ T cells sorted from blood. The subset denotes: CD45RA-negative fraction. These receptors came from a woman under 40 in good health.

J is TRBJ2-7 and V is TRBV6-6; D gene unclear. The CDR3 covers 13 residues. The germline V gene encodes CDR1 MNHNY and CDR2 SVGAGI (reference sequence). Trimming left V 6 bases short and J 5 bases short, with 14 bases between. The DNA of the CDR3 is TGTGCCAGCAGCCTCAACCGACTTCACGAGCAGTACTTC. It translates to CASSLNRLHEQYF.

The rearrangement links TRBV5-6 to TRBJ2-5, with TRBD2 as a possible D gene (6 bases). The CDR3 is 14 amino acids. Germline V gives CDR1 SGHDT, CDR2 YYEEEE. V shed 3 bases and J shed 2 bases, with 11 bases lying between them. The CDR3 sequence: CASSSGTLQETQYF. The CDR3 region has the DNA TGTGCCAGCAGCTCTGGGACTCTACAAGAGACCCAGTACTTC.

The chain uses TRBV29-1 and TRBJ2-1; 11 bases are a match to TRBD2. Germline V gives CDR1 SQVTM, CDR2 ANQGSEA. This CDR3 spans 15 amino acids. The J segment lost 8 bases and the V segment lost 5 bases, leaving 11 bases of the junction unmatched. The CDR3: CSVSLLAGGADEQFF. CDR3 coding DNA: TGCAGCGTTTCCCTCCTAGCGGGAGGCGCGGATGAGCAGTTCTTC.

The chain combines TRBV6-4 with TRBJ2-2; TRBD1 aligns across 8 bases. J was trimmed by 1 base and V by 6 bases; bases with no gene match: 4. The CDR3 extends over 15 amino acids. Germline V gene lookup returns CDR1 MRHNA and CDR2 SNTAGT. CDR3 sequence: CASSSGTGNTGELFF. The CDR3 bases are TGTGCCAGCAGCTCCGGGACAGGGAACACCGGGGAGCTGTTTTTT.

The rearrangement uses TRBV15 and TRBJ1-2, with D perhaps TRBD1 (5 bases). The length of the CDR3 is 17 residues. The ends were cut back, 1 base at V and 0 bases at J, with 15 bases in the middle. Germline CDR1 and CDR2: LNHNV and YYDKDF (reference sequence). CDR3 protein: CATSRGSSGSANYGYTF. For the CDR3, the DNA is TGTGCCACCAGCAGAGGTTCCTCAGGGTCAGCTAACTATGGCTACACCTTC.

The chain is built from TRBV27 and TRBJ1-1; D is unresolved. Germline values: CDR1 MNHEY, CDR2 SMNVEV (reference sequence). Trimming took 5 bases from V and 3 from J, leaving 10 bases between them. This CDR3 has 13 residues. The CDR3 DNA is TGTGCCAGCAGTCCAGACACACACACTGAAGCTTTCTTT. Amino acids: CASSPDTHTEAFF.

The chain joins TRBV28 to TRBJ2-7, with D tentatively TRBD1 (6 bases). Germline lookup yields CDR1 MDHEN and CDR2 SYDVKM. Trimming took off 6 bases at V and 9 bases at J, with 18 bases between the two ends. CDR3 length equals 13 residues. CDR3 amino acids: CASRNYRERGQYF. In DNA form, the CDR3 reads TGTGCCAGCAGGAACTACAGGGAGAGGGGGCAGTACTTC.

The chain joins TRBV21-1 to TRBJ2-7; the table's D call, TRBD2, has no DNA check behind it. TRBV21-1 is shown as a pseudogene. The CDR3 loop spans 16 amino acids. CDR3 coding DNA: TGTGCCAGCAGCAAAGCGGGTCGGGAGGGCTCCTACGAGCAGTACTTC. Protein: CASSKAGREGSYEQYF.

The rearrangement uses TRBV19 and TRBJ1-1; D unclear. Between the trimmed V and J ends, which lost 5 bases and 2 bases, there was a span of 6 bases. Germline CDR1 is LNHDA and CDR2 is SQIVND (reference sequence). The CDR3 consists of 12 residues. Here the CDR3 reads CASSPTNTEAFF. In nucleotides, the CDR3 is TGTGCCAGTAGTCCGACCAACACTGAAGCTTTCTTT.

V and J are TRBV27 and TRBJ2-5; 7 bases are a match to TRBD2. The assigned J gene may be wrong: the sequence end matches TRBJ2-7 better. The V gene's germline CDR1 is MNHEY and CDR2 SMNVEV (reference sequence). The CDR3 runs to 15 residues. This CDR3 is CASSGAAGVAYEQYF. CDR3 coding DNA: TGTGCCAGCAGTGGCGCGGCGGGAGTGGCCTACGAGCAGTACTTC.

J is TRBJ2-5 and V is TRBV30; the match to TRBD2 covers 7 bases. Trimming cost V 1 base and J 5 bases; bases outside gene matches: 4. There are 13 residues in the CDR3. The germline CDR1 and CDR2 sequences are GTSNPN and SVGIG (reference sequence). The DNA for the CDR3 is TGTGCCTGGAGTGGAGCGGGGAGCGAGACCCAGTACTTC. This codes for CAWSGAGSETQYF.

The chain uses TRBV19 and TRBJ2-7, with 9 bases identical to TRBD1. This CDR3 has 14 residues. In germline, CDR1 is LNHDA, CDR2 SQIVND (reference sequence). J lost 4 bases, V lost 6 bases, and 7 bases had no gene match. DNA for the CDR3: TGTGCCAGTAGCCCCGGGACAGGGAGATACGAGCAGTACTTC. Amino acids: CASSPGTGRYEQYF.

This rearrangement joins TRBV5-1 to TRBJ1-2; D gene ambiguous. V was clipped by 4 bases and J by 2 bases, with 15 bases between them. In germline, CDR1 is SGHRS, CDR2 YFSETQ. The CDR3 covers 15 residues. The CDR3 is CASSENPTGNYGYTF. The CDR3, as DNA: TGCGCCAGCAGCGAAAACCCGACGGGGAACTATGGCTACACCTTC.

The rearrangement uses TRBV7-2 and TRBJ1-6; D perhaps matches TRBD1 (6 bases). Trimming took 1 base from V and 10 from J, leaving 17 bases between them. Per germline, CDR1 SGHTA and CDR2 FQGNSA. CDR3 size: 16 residues. The CDR3 DNA is TGTGCCAGCAGCTTAGAGGCCAGGGGCGGTGGGTCACCCCTCCACTTT. This gives the protein CASSLEARGGGSPLHF.

The J gene is TRBJ2-2, the V gene TRBV29-1; D gene ambiguous. There are 14 residues in the CDR3. The germline V gene has CDR1 SQVTM and CDR2 ANQGSEA. CDR3 loop: CRPPTRSNTGELFF. In nucleotides, the CDR3 is TGCAGGCCCCCGACTCGATCGAACACCGGGGAGCTGTTTTTT.

The chain recombines TRBV1 with TRBJ1-1. TRBV1 is tagged as a pseudogene. The CDR3 extends over 19 amino acids. The CDR3 here is CTSSQAPETGRGSRSEAFF. For the CDR3, the DNA is TGCACCAGCAGCCAAGCTCCAGAGACAGGGCGGGGGTCGCGTAGTGAAGCTTTCTTT.